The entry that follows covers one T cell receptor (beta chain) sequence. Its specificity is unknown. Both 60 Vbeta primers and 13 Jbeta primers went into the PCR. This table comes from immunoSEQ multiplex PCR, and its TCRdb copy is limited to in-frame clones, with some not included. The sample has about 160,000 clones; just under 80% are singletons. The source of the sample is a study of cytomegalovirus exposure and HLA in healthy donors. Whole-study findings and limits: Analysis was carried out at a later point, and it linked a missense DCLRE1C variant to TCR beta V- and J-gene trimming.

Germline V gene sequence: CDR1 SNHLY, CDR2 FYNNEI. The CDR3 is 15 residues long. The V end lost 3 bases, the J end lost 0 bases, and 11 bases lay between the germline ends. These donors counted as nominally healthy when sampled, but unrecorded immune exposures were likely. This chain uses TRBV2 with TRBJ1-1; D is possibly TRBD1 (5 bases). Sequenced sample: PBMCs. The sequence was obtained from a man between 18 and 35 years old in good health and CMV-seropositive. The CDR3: CASSDRNRLNTEAFF. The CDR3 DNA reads TGTGCCAGCAGTGACAGGAACAGGCTGAACACTGAAGCTTTCTTT. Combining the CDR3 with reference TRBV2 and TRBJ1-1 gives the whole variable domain EPEVTQTPSHQVTQMGQEVILRCVPISNHLYFYWYRQILGQKVEFLVSFYNNEISEKSEIFDDQFSVERPDGSNFTLKIRSTKLEDSAMYFCASSDRNRLNTEAFFGQGTRLTVV.